The present T cell receptor (beta chain) was sequenced within a study of CD8 T cells in ankylosing spondylitis. The study, taken as a whole, reports: One TCR beta motif, made up of several highly homologous variants, appeared characteristic of ankylosing spondylitis blood. Reportedly, matched ankylosing spondylitis synovial fluid was significantly enriched for disease-linked clones.

Molecular-barcoded quantitative 5'-RACE produced these TCR beta libraries. MiXCR, applied by TCRdb to the 5' RACE reads, yields one record per CDR3 protein. The sample contains about 800,000 distinct CDR3 sequences, approximately 12% of which appear only once. This clonotype was observed at least ten times. The antigen remains unidentified. The length of the CDR3 is 17 residues. Unmatched junction bases numbered 16, after V lost 5 bases and J lost 4 bases. Per the germline V gene, CDR1 is DFQATT and CDR2 is SNEGSKA (reference sequence). The receptor was isolated from a male donor with ankylosing spondylitis. The genes are TRBV20-1 and TRBJ1-2, with TRBD1 matching over 10 bases. Material: blood, either unsorted or a sorted T cell fraction (not recorded which). The chain's CDR3 is CSALDRGDTWGIYGYTF. In DNA form, the CDR3 reads TGCAGTGCTTTGGACAGGGGGGATACCTGGGGGATCTATGGCTACACCTTC.